The TCR beta chain described here comes from a study of blood T cell repertoires in COVID-19. Overall study context: Material from acute and convalescent COVID-19 was sourced from the United States, Italy and Spain.

Clones were sequenced by immunoSEQ multiplex PCR, and TCRdb holds only the in-frame ones, with some missing. The sample has about 210,000 clones, 65% to 90% seen once. V was shortened by 5 bases and J by 2 bases, with 16 bases between the two germline ends. CDR1 GTSNPN and CDR2 SVGIG come from the germline V gene (reference sequence). The CDR3 length is 15 residues. Sequencing was carried out using peripheral blood. The chain employs TRBV30 and TRBJ1-3; tentatively, D is TRBD1 (6 bases). This TCR derives from a man between 35 and 55 years old who had recovered from COVID-19. In DNA, the CDR3 is TGTGCCTGGGGTAACAGGGTCTTCACTGGAAACACCATATATTTT. This codes for CAWGNRVFTGNTIYF.